What follows is one TCR beta chain and its context. Within the sample, other DNA sequences also encode this same CDR3. Repertoires were generated with immunoSEQ multiplex PCR, while TCRdb's copy carries only in-frame clones and drops some. The sample has 1.4 million or so clones, around 98.5% seen once. These data are taken from a study of shared clonotypes between healthy human individuals. This CDR3 is 14 amino acids long. V was cut by 5 bases and J by 1 base, with 11 bases left in between. Germline CDR1 is SEHNR and CDR2 is FQNEAQ (reference sequence). Input material: naive CD4+ T cells sorted from blood. Subset indicated: CD45RA+ positively selected. The V call is TRBV7-9, the J call TRBJ1-1, with unresolved D. The clonotype comes from a man aged 25 to 40 in good health. CDR3 in DNA: TGTGCCAGCAGCCTAAGGGCCGGGAACACTGAAGCTTTCTTT. This translates into CASSLRAGNTEAFF.